Following are 28 T cell receptor beta chains from one sample sequenced in a study of T cells in Graves' hyperthyroidism and ophthalmopathy. TCR beta CDR3 regions were amplified from RNA. The HTBI set primed first-round TCR CDR3 RT-PCR. TCRdb itself ran the multiplex PCR reads through MiXCR, one entry per CDR3 protein. The sample consists of a few hundred thousand distinct CDR3 sequences, approximately 16% of them appearing once. Sequencing used blood. The receptors originated from a woman aged 55-70 years with Graves' ophthalmopathy.

The rearrangement links TRBV20-1 to TRBJ2-5; D uncertain. Germline CDR1 reads DFQATT; CDR2 reads SNEGSKA (reference sequence). This CDR3 has 14 residues. V was shortened by 0 bases and J by 5 bases, with 13 bases between the two germline ends. The CDR3 protein is CSARDPFAGETQYF. The CDR3 coding sequence is TGCAGTGCTAGAGATCCGTTCGCTGGGGAGACCCAGTACTTC.

This clonotype was counted many times. The chain links TRBV27 to TRBJ2-7; 9 nucleotides align to TRBD1. Unmatched junction bases numbered 9, after V lost 6 bases and J lost 6 bases. Germline V gives CDR1 MNHEY, CDR2 SMNVEV (reference sequence). The CDR3 is made up of 14 amino acids. CDR3 nucleotides: TGTGCCAGCAGCCCGGGACAGGGAAGCCGCGAGCAGTACTTC. Protein sequence: CASSPGQGSREQYF.

The chain recombines TRBV30 with TRBJ1-1, with 9 bases lining up with TRBD1. Germline V gives CDR1 GTSNPN, CDR2 SVGIG (reference sequence). V lost 7 bases and J lost 10; bases outside the gene matches: 4. The CDR3 spans 10 residues. The CDR3 loop reads CALGQGVAFF. The CDR3, as DNA: TGTGCCTTGGGACAGGGAGTAGCTTTCTTT. The full variable domain, in which reference TRBV30 and TRBJ1-1 provide the parts outside the CDR3, is SQTIHQWPATLVQPVGSPLSLECTVEGTSNPNLYWYRQAAGRGLQLLFYSVGIGQISSEVPQNLSASRPQDRQFILSSKKLLLSDSGFYLCALGQGVAFFGQGTRLTVV.

The table lists this clonotype with many counts. This chain joins TRBV28 and TRBJ2-1, with D possibly being TRBD1 or TRBD2 (5 bases each). The CDR3 is made up of 14 amino acids. V was pared by 4 bases and J by 6 bases, with 13 bases between. Germline CDR1 MDHEN, CDR2 SYDVKM. The CDR3 loop is CASSYPGPSNEQFF. CDR3 coding DNA: TGTGCCAGCAGTTACCCGGGACCGTCCAATGAGCAGTTCTTC.

This clonotype was counted at least ten times. The gene calls are TRBV3-1 and TRBJ2-3, with TRBD2 matching over 9 bases. The CDR3 is made up of 20 amino acids. Unmatched junction bases numbered 17, after V lost 4 bases and J lost 0 bases. Germline V gene lookup returns CDR1 LGHDT and CDR2 YNNKEL (reference sequence). The CDR3 DNA is TGTGCCAGCAGCCTCGGCCCAGGGGCGGGAGGGGACTCTAGCACAGATACGCAGTATTTT. It is translated as CASSLGPGAGGDSSTDTQYF.

This clonotype was seen at least ten times. The chain is built from TRBV9 and TRBJ2-7; D uncertain. Germline values: CDR1 SGDLS, CDR2 YYNGEE. This CDR3 is built from 15 residues. V lost 0 bases and J 3 bases, leaving 13 bases between the germline ends. The CDR3 coding sequence is TGTGCCAGCAGCGTAGGAAGCCCAACGAGCTACGAGCAGTACTTC. It is translated as CASSVGSPTSYEQYF.

A note on this clonotype: A single base separates this from a much larger clone, so it may be a read error. The V and J genes are TRBV6-2 or TRBV6-3 and TRBJ2-1, with D perhaps matching TRBD2 (6 bases). Germline CDR1 MNHEY, CDR2 SVGEGT. This CDR3 spans 13 amino acids. This chain's CDR3 is CASSRGLYNEHFF. In DNA form, the CDR3 reads TGTGCCAGCAGTCGGGGACTTTACAATGAGCACTTCTTC.

This rearrangement joins TRBV6-1 to TRBJ2-4; 10 nucleotides line up with TRBD2. This CDR3 has 14 residues. The germline V gene has CDR1 MNHNS and CDR2 SASEGT. V shed 8 bases and J 5 bases; nucleotides not matched to a gene: 6. CDR3 DNA: TGTGCCAGCTCGCTGGGACTAGCGCAAAACATTCAGTACTTC. Encoded protein: CASSLGLAQNIQYF.

At least ten counts were recorded for this clonotype. This chain links TRBV6-1 with TRBJ1-2; no reliable D call. Germline V gives CDR1 MNHNS, CDR2 SASEGT. The CDR3 covers 11 residues. The ends were cut back, 4 bases at V and 14 bases at J, with 14 bases in the middle. CDR3 amino acids: CASSGESYGTF. For the CDR3, the DNA is TGTGCCAGCAGTGGCGAGTCCTATGGTACCTTC.

The V and J genes are TRBV20-1 and TRBJ2-7; D possibly corresponds to TRBD2 (7 bases). The CDR3 has 16 residues. Germline V gene lookup returns CDR1 DFQATT and CDR2 SNEGSKA (reference sequence). The CDR3 coding sequence is TGCTCCCTAGAAGGGGGAACCATGGGGACTACCTACGAGCAGTACTTC. Residues: CSLEGGTMGTTYEQYF.

This clonotype has a count of ten or more. V usage is TRBV6-8 and J usage is TRBJ2-7, with 7 bases matching TRBD1. The germline V gene encodes CDR1 MNHGY and CDR2 SAAAGT. This CDR3 spans 15 amino acids. V lost 6 bases to trimming and J lost 2 bases; unmatched junction nucleotides: 10. This CDR3 reads CASRLYRGRTYEQYF. As DNA, the CDR3 is TGTGCCAGCAGGTTGTACAGGGGAAGGACCTACGAGCAGTACTTC.

The V and J genes are TRBV7-9 and TRBJ2-3; no definite D call. The germline gives CDR1 SEHNR, CDR2 FQNEAQ (reference sequence). The CDR3 extends over 14 amino acids. Trimming removed 3 bases at V and 0 bases at J, with 7 bases between. Written as DNA, the CDR3 is TGTGCCAGCAGCTTCCAACAAAGCACAGATACGCAGTATTTT. Residues: CASSFQQSTDTQYF.

Ten or more counts support this clonotype. The rearrangement joins TRBV11-2 to TRBJ2-7, with TRBD2 identical over 11 bases. V gave up 2 bases and J gave up 1 base; unmatched junction bases: 13. Germline loops: CDR1 SGHAT, CDR2 FQNNGV. CDR3 length: 19 residues. The CDR3 DNA follows: TGTGCCAGCAGCTTATTCGGCCAACTAGCGGGAGCCCCTTCCTACGAGCAGTACTTC. Encoded protein: CASSLFGQLAGAPSYEQYF.

This clonotype was picked up many times. V and J are TRBV2 and TRBJ1-1; no reliable D call. The ends were cut back, 8 bases at V and 0 bases at J, with 10 bases in the middle. CDR1 and CDR2 (germline): SNHLY, FYNNEI. The CDR3 sequence is 13 residues long. This CDR3 is CASAYSMNTEAFF. CDR3 in DNA: TGTGCCAGCGCATATTCGATGAACACTGAAGCTTTCTTT.

The CDR3 spells CASSAGAGFRYEQYF. CDR3 bases: TGTGCCAGCAGTGCAGGGGCCGGGTTCCGCTACGAGCAGTACTTC. J is TRBJ2-7 and V is TRBV6-2 or TRBV6-3; D might be TRBD1 (6 bases). Germline CDR1 is MNHEY and CDR2 is SVGEGT. The CDR3 is 15 residues long. V was cut by 5 bases and J by 3 bases, with 17 bases left in between.

The chain is built from TRBV6-2 or TRBV6-3 and TRBJ1-2; D unclear. V lost 0 bases and J lost 6, with 20 bases in between. This CDR3 is built from 17 residues. Germline V gene sequence: CDR1 MNHEY, CDR2 SVGEGT. Written as DNA, the CDR3 is TGTGCCAGCAGTTACTCCCTCCTGGAGGGAACGCCGGATGGCTACACCTTC. Its protein product is CASSYSLLEGTPDGYTF.

The DNA of the CDR3 is TGCGCCAGCAGCCCGGGGACAGGGTCACATCAGCCCCAGCATTTT. Protein sequence: CASSPGTGSHQPQHF. The rearrangement joins TRBV5-1 to TRBJ1-5; the match to TRBD1 covers 9 bases. CDR3 size: 15 residues. Germline-derived CDR1 and CDR2 are SGHRS and YFSETQ. V lost 4 bases to trimming and J lost 5 bases; unmatched junction nucleotides: 7.

This sequence joins TRBV5-1 and TRBJ2-7; D may be TRBD2 (5 bases). There are 14 residues in the CDR3. The V gene's germline CDR1 is SGHRS and CDR2 YFSETQ. V gave up 0 bases and J gave up 2 bases, with 9 bases separating them. The CDR3: CASSLGLFPYEQYF. DNA for the CDR3: TGCGCCAGCAGCTTGGGACTATTCCCCTACGAGCAGTACTTC.

This clonotype was seen ten or more times. The V gene is TRBV29-1, the J gene TRBJ2-7, with D perhaps given as TRBD1 or TRBD2 (5 bases each). This CDR3 is 14 amino acids long. Germline values: CDR1 SQVTM, CDR2 ANQGSEA. The germline V and J ends were trimmed by 0 bases and 2 bases, with 11 bases remaining between them. The CDR3 here is CSVEEGGHPYEQYF. CDR3 nucleotides: TGCAGCGTTGAAGAAGGAGGACACCCCTACGAGCAGTACTTC.

This clonotype was picked up many times. This chain links TRBV7-8 with TRBJ2-3; D remains unclear. Germline assignment: CDR1 SGHVS and CDR2 FQNEAQ. The CDR3 covers 15 residues. Trimming removed 1 base at V and 4 bases at J, with 12 bases between. CDR3 residues: CASSLESRHADTQYF. For the CDR3, the DNA is TGTGCCAGCAGCTTAGAAAGCAGGCATGCAGATACGCAGTATTTT.

The V and J genes are TRBV28 and TRBJ2-7; 12 bases agree with TRBD2. This CDR3 region has 13 residues. The germline V gene has CDR1 MDHEN and CDR2 SYDVKM. V lost 6 bases to trimming and J lost 9 bases; unmatched junction nucleotides: 6. CDR3 nucleotide sequence: TGTGCCAGCAGGTCTAGCGGGAGGGTCGGGCAGTACTTC. Translating it yields CASRSSGRVGQYF. The whole variable domain, filled in from reference TRBV28 and TRBJ2-7, reads DVKVTQSSRYLVKRTGEKVFLECVQDMDHENMFWYRQDPGLGLRLIYFSYDVKMKEKGDIPEGYSVSREKKERFSLILESASTNQTSMYLCASRSSGRVGQYFGPGTRLTVT.

This clonotype occurred many times. The chain employs TRBV11-2 and TRBJ2-2, with D hard to call. Trimming shortened V by 1 base and J by 3 bases, and 9 bases separated the two germline ends. The CDR3 length is 15 residues. Germline CDR1 and CDR2: SGHAT and FQNNGV. Here the CDR3 reads CASSLASRYTGELFF. As DNA, the CDR3 is TGTGCCAGCAGCTTAGCGTCCCGGTACACCGGGGAGCTGTTTTTT.

In this sample, this clonotype turned up many times. The chain is built from TRBV7-2 and TRBJ2-7; no firm D call. Trimming removed 1 base from V and 2 bases from J, with 6 bases in between. CDR1 and CDR2 (germline): SGHTA, FQGNSA. CDR3 length equals 13 residues. The CDR3, as DNA: TGTGCCAGCAGCTTAGTAGGTGCCTACGAGCAGTACTTC. This encodes CASSLVGAYEQYF.

This clonotype appeared many times. The chain is built from TRBV24-1 and TRBJ2-3, with TRBD2 matching 8 bases. Germline V gene data show CDR1 as KGHDR and CDR2 as SFDVKD. There are 17 residues in the CDR3. V was pared by 3 bases and J by 6 bases, with 13 bases of the junction left unmatched. The CDR3 DNA is TGTGCCACCAGTGATGCCCGACTAGCGTTATCGAGGGATACGCAGTATTTT. Its translation: CATSDARLALSRDTQYF.

This clonotype occurred many times. The chain couples TRBV4-1 to TRBJ1-1, with D unclear. Trimming took 4 bases from V and 7 from J, leaving 13 bases between them. CDR3 length equals 13 residues. The V gene's germline CDR1 is MGHRA and CDR2 YSYEKL. The CDR3 protein is CASSRGTVREAFF. CDR3 in DNA: TGCGCCAGCAGCCGCGGAACAGTACGTGAAGCTTTCTTT.

This clonotype was seen at least ten times. The gene calls are TRBV5-1 and TRBJ2-2; D possibly corresponds to TRBD2 (6 bases). Trimming pared 4 bases from V and 0 bases from J, leaving 16 bases between. Germline assignment: CDR1 SGHRS and CDR2 YFSETQ. This CDR3 region has 17 residues. CDR3 in amino acids: CASSAGRTSANTGELFF. CDR3 bases: TGCGCCAGCAGCGCGGGGCGGACAAGTGCGAACACCGGGGAGCTGTTTTTT.

This clonotype was seen more than once but under ten times. This chain connects TRBV29-1 to TRBJ2-1; D ambiguous. V shed 6 bases and J shed 3 bases, with 9 bases lying between them. Germline V CDR1 and CDR2: SQVTM, ANQGSEA. The CDR3 loop spans 12 amino acids. The CDR3 protein is CSVGGYYNEQFF. Written as DNA, the CDR3 is TGCAGCGTGGGCGGTTACTACAATGAGCAGTTCTTC.

The genes are TRBV7-9 and TRBJ1-1; D is possibly TRBD1 (5 bases). The CDR3 is made up of 15 amino acids. Germline V gene data show CDR1 as SEHNR and CDR2 as FQNEAQ (reference sequence). The ends were cut back, 1 base at V and 8 bases at J, with 17 bases in the middle. The CDR3 protein is CASSLDGAYSSEAFF. The CDR3, as DNA: TGTGCCAGCAGCTTAGACGGGGCCTATAGTTCGGAAGCTTTCTTT.